This TCR beta chain was captured by sequencing in a study of cytomegalovirus exposure and HLA in healthy donors. The study, taken as a whole, reports: Subsequent analysis revealed that first-cohort TCR clusters tended to co-occur in the roughly 120 validation repertoires. The authors enumerated over 150 TCR beta chains as linked to cytomegalovirus.

Regarding this clone: Antigen unknown.

The CDR3 spans 13 residues. Germline CDR1 is MDHEN and CDR2 is SYDVKM. With 8 bases clipped from V and 2 bases from J, the junction kept 3 bases outside the gene matches. Sequenced by immunoSEQ multiplex PCR; TCRdb stores in-frame clones only, minus some. The sample lists around 220,000 clones, 65% to 85% occurring once. The receptor was isolated from a woman aged 25 to 45 in good health and CMV-seropositive. The sample comprised PBMCs. This rearrangement joins TRBV28 to TRBJ2-7; TRBD1 matches at 10 bases. CDR3 sequence reads: CASGQGVTYEQYF. In nucleotides, the CDR3 is TGTGCCAGCGGACAGGGGGTTACCTACGAGCAGTACTTC.